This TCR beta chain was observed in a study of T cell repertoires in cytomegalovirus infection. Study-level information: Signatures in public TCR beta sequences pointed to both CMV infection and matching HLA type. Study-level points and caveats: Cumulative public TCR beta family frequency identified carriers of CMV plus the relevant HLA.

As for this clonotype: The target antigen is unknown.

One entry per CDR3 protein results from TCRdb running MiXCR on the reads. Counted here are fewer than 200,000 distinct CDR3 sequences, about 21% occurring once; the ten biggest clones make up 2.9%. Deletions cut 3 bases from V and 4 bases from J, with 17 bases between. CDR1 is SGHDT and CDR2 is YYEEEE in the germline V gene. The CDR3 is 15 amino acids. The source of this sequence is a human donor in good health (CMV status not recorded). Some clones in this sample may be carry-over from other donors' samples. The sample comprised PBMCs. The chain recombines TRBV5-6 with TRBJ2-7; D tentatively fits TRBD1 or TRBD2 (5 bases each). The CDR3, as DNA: TGTGCCAGCAGCTCTCAAGTTGGGGGTAGGTACGAGCAGTACTTC. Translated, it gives CASSSQVGGRYEQYF.